The T cell receptor (beta chain) described here comes from a study of blood T cells in healthy people across ages. Overall study results and limits: Unsorted PBMCs blocked a conclusive comparison of naive and antigen-experienced cells. Long-lived donors exceeded aged donors in naive CD4+ cells and diversity.

The CDR3 sequence is 14 residues long. Germline V gives CDR1 SEHNR, CDR2 FQNEAQ (reference sequence). Regarding this clonotype: As yet, its antigen is unknown. The junction departs from germline at one end; a sequencing error may be responsible.

Together with a sample-barcoded 5' primer, a J-beta primer mix was included in a second PCR lasting about 7 to 12 cycles. TCRdb independently ran MiXCR on the 5' RACE reads; one entry per CDR3 protein. The table includes some 1.6 million distinct CDR3 sequences, about 35% detected once. Sequenced: blood. The TCR originated in a young woman in good health. The chain is built from TRBV7-9 and TRBJ2-7, with D unclear. The CDR3 DNA reads TGTGCCAGCAGCTTATCAGGCGCGGCCTACAAGCAGTACTTC. It encodes CASSLSGAAYKQYF.